The TCR beta chain under discussion was sequenced for a study of blood T cell repertoires in COVID-19. The CDR3 loop spans 17 amino acids. The V and J ends lost 2 bases and 6 bases, in that order; junction bases with no gene match: 14. The germline V gene encodes CDR1 SGHTA and CDR2 FQGNSA. Sequencing was performed with immunoSEQ multiplex PCR; in TCRdb, only in-frame clones are kept and a portion is missing. This sample has some 490,000 clones; over 75% occur once, and the top ten carry approximately 3.4%. The sequencing input was peripheral blood. V and J are TRBV7-2 and TRBJ1-1; 8 nucleotides line up with TRBD1. This TCR came from a human donor in a cohort sampled during active COVID-19. CDR3 sequence reads: CASSLWTGWEIIPEAFF. The CDR3 coding sequence is TGTGCCAGCAGCTTATGGACAGGGTGGGAAATAATTCCTGAAGCTTTCTTT.